Listed below are T cell receptor beta chains from one sample, sequenced in a study of T cells after somatic rescue of genetic block. TCRdb's table, derived via immunoSEQ multiplex PCR, lists solely in-frame clones and lacks some. The sample has about 68,000 clones, roughly 90% seen once. The sequenced material came from peripheral blood mononuclear cells (PBMCs). These receptors originate from a man aged 40-49 years. CDR3s include the opening cysteine and the closing phenylalanine or tryptophan. The order of the fields is J gene, D gene, clone size, V gene, CDR3 protein, CDR3 DNA. A D gene is named only where the DNA matches it firmly. For some rows the clone size is stated as once, few or many, or as a class when expanded; others skip it.

TRBJ1-4 - - TRBV5-1 CASSFDSTTNEKLFF TGCGCCAGCAGCTTCGACAGCACAACTAATGAAAAACTGTTTTTT
TRBJ2-7 TRBD2 - TRBV27 CASSPRWGGSYEQYF TGTGCCAGCAGTCCCCGGTGGGGGGGATCCTACGAGCAGTACTTC
TRBJ2-2 TRBD1 - TRBV19 CASSTRTGWVTGELFF TGTGCCAGTAGTACTCGGACAGGGTGGGTCACCGGGGAGCTGTTTTTT
TRBJ2-3 TRBD2 - TRBV10-3 CATSGGVDTDTQYF TGTGCCACTAGCGGGGGGGTTGACACAGATACGCAGTATTTT
TRBJ1-1 - - TRBV5-1 CASSLGDVQGTEAFF TGCGCCAGCAGCTTGGGGGACGTGCAGGGGACTGAAGCTTTCTTT
TRBJ1-1 - - TRBV2 CASSPKGRGEVNTEAFF TGTGCCAGCAGTCCAAAGGGGAGGGGAGAGGTGAACACTGAAGCTTTCTTT
TRBJ1-5 TRBD1 - TRBV25-1 CASRGTEPNQPQHF TGTGCCAGCAGGGGGACAGAACCTAATCAGCCCCAGCATTTT
TRBJ1-5 TRBD1 - TRBV15 CATSREQGWSGNQPQHF TGTGCCACCAGCAGAGAACAGGGGTGGTCCGGCAATCAGCCCCAGCATTTT
TRBJ2-2 - - TRBV5-1 CASSGQGNTGELFF TGCGCCAGCAGCGGGCAGGGGAACACCGGGGAGCTGTTTTTT
TRBJ2-3 TRBD2 - TRBV2 CAGRTSVLTDTQYF TGTGCCGGCCGGACTAGCGTTTTAACAGATACGCAGTATTTT
TRBJ2-1 - - TRBV6-4 CASSDGRGLRYNEQFF TGTGCCAGCAGTGACGGCCGGGGGCTCCGTTACAATGAGCAGTTCTTC
TRBJ1-5 - once TRBV13 CASSLRPRREPQHF TGTGCCAGCAGCTTAAGGCCGAGGAGGGAGCCCCAGCATTTT
TRBJ2-2 TRBD2 - TRBV27 CASSGLAGVGELFF TGTGCCAGCAGTGGACTAGCGGGAGTCGGGGAGCTGTTTTTT
TRBJ1-5 - - TRBV28 CASSYSRRGNQPQHF TGTGCCAGCAGTTACTCACGCCGGGGCAATCAGCCCCAGCATTTT
TRBJ2-5 TRBD1 - TRBV4-2 CASSQVRDRGETQYF TGTGCCAGCAGCCAAGTGCGGGACAGGGGAGAGACCCAGTACTTC
TRBJ2-1 - - TRBV28 CASGVADYNEQFF TGTGCCAGCGGAGTAGCGGACTACAATGAGCAGTTCTTC
TRBJ2-1 TRBD2 - TRBV7-9 CASSFPGLAISYNEQFF TGTGCCAGCAGCTTCCCGGGACTAGCGATCTCCTACAATGAGCAGTTCTTC
TRBJ2-2 - - TRBV5-4 CASSSATQNTGELFF TGTGCCAGCAGCTCCGCCACACAAAACACCGGGGAGCTGTTTTTT
TRBJ1-1 - - TRBV20-1 CSATPGAAFF TGCAGTGCTACCCCGGGGGCCGCTTTCTTT
TRBJ2-7 - - TRBV2 CASRQSGLSYEQYF TGTGCCAGCAGACAATCGGGGCTTTCGTACGAGCAGTACTTC
TRBJ2-7 - - TRBV5-6 CASSSLYEQYF TGTGCCAGCAGCTCCCTCTACGAGCAGTACTTC
TRBJ2-2 TRBD2 - TRBV7-6 CASSLAATGELFF TGTGCCAGCAGCCTAGCGGCCACCGGGGAGCTGTTTTTT
TRBJ1-1 TRBD1 few TRBV6-4 CASSDTDRGTEAFF TGTGCCAGCAGTGACACGGACAGGGGGACTGAAGCTTTCTTT
TRBJ2-3 - - TRBV7-2 CASGAADTQYF TGTGCCAGTGGGGCTGCGGATACGCAGTATTTT
TRBJ2-3 - - TRBV11-2 CASSRPGVTDTQYF TGTGCCAGCAGCCGCCCGGGAGTCACAGATACGCAGTATTTT
TRBJ2-7 TRBD2 - TRBV28 CASSNGPGLAGPYEQYF TGTGCCAGCAGTAACGGGCCGGGACTAGCGGGTCCGTACGAGCAGTACTTC
TRBJ2-7 - - TRBV10-1 CANCLHEQYF TGCGCTAATTGCCTACACGAGCAGTACTTC
TRBJ2-6 - - TRBV6-5 CASSYRGAGANVLTF TGTGCCAGCAGTTACAGAGGAGCTGGGGCCAACGTCCTGACTTTC
TRBJ2-6 TRBD1 - TRBV11-2 CASSAVTGRGANVLTF TGTGCCAGCAGCGCCGTGACAGGGAGAGGGGCCAACGTCCTGACTTTC
TRBJ2-7 - - TRBV5-6 CASSMYTEQYF TGTGCCAGCAGCATGTATACCGAGCAGTACTTC
TRBJ2-7 TRBD1 - TRBV5-6 CASSLRGLGYEQYF TGTGCCAGCAGCTTGAGGGGGCTGGGGTACGAGCAGTACTTC
TRBJ2-6 TRBD2 - TRBV11-2 CASTRGGRGSGANVLTF TGTGCCAGCACCCGGGGAGGGAGGGGCTCTGGGGCCAACGTCCTGACTTTC
TRBJ2-2 - - TRBV5-1 CASSLKGTGELFF TGCGCCAGCAGCTTGAAGGGGACCGGGGAGCTGTTTTTT
TRBJ1-5 - - TRBV18 CASSPAHNQPQHF TGTGCCAGCTCACCAGCTCACAATCAGCCCCAGCATTTT
TRBJ2-7 - once TRBV7-9 CASSLGTASYEQYF TGTGCCAGCAGCTTAGGAACCGCGTCCTACGAGCAGTACTTC
TRBJ2-7 TRBD1 - TRBV7-2 CASSTLRTGAYEQYF TGTGCCAGCAGCACACTTCGGACAGGGGCCTACGAGCAGTACTTC
TRBJ2-4 TRBD1 - TRBV5-8 CASSLQDRGSGKNIQYF TGTGCCAGCAGCTTGCAGGACAGGGGGTCCGGCAAAAACATTCAGTACTTC
TRBJ2-6 - - TRBV6-6 CASSQLSGANVLTF TGTGCCAGCAGTCAGCTCTCTGGGGCCAACGTCCTGACTTTC
TRBJ2-7 - - TRBV9 CASSVDPSYEQYF TGTGCCAGCAGCGTAGATCCCAGCTACGAGCAGTACTTC
TRBJ1-6 - - TRBV5-1 CASSVGEFGLNSPLHF TGCGCCAGCAGCGTCGGGGAGTTCGGGCTGAATTCACCCCTCCACTTT
TRBJ2-5 TRBD2 - TRBV15 CATRLAGPQYQETQYF TGTGCCACCAGGCTAGCGGGGCCCCAGTACCAAGAGACCCAGTACTTC
TRBJ2-1 TRBD2 - TRBV5-4 CASSPRGTSGSDEQFF TGTGCCAGCAGCCCACGCGGTACTAGCGGGAGTGATGAGCAGTTCTTC
TRBJ2-3 - - TRBV2 CASRTGAPGLGTDTQYF TGTGCCAGCAGAACTGGGGCGCCCGGGTTGGGCACAGATACGCAGTATTTT
TRBJ2-5 - - TRBV7-2 CASSLARQETQYF TGTGCCAGCAGCTTAGCGCGCCAAGAGACCCAGTACTTC
TRBJ2-7 - - TRBV19 CASSIQGSYEQYF TGTGCCAGTAGTATACAGGGCTCCTACGAGCAGTACTTC
TRBJ2-7 - - TRBV5-1 CASSLTGLSPEQYF TGCGCCAGCAGCTTGACAGGACTAAGCCCCGAGCAGTACTTC
TRBJ2-3 TRBD2 - TRBV5-4 CASSLGSGSADTQYF TGTGCCAGCAGCTTGGGAAGCGGGAGTGCAGATACGCAGTATTTT
TRBJ2-7 - - TRBV6-5 CASRTVGNEQYF TGTGCCAGCAGGACGGTGGGAAACGAGCAGTACTTC
TRBJ2-3 - - TRBV5-4 CASSRTGGDTQYF TGTGCCAGCAGCCGTACAGGTGGAGATACGCAGTATTTT
TRBJ1-1 TRBD1 - TRBV10-2 CAIRQGGTEAFF TGCGCCATCAGACAGGGGGGCACTGAAGCTTTCTTT
TRBJ2-5 TRBD1 - TRBV12-5 CASGLGTGELETQYF TGTGCTAGTGGTTTGGGGACAGGGGAGTTAGAGACCCAGTACTTC
TRBJ2-7 - - TRBV4-2 CASSLSPGYEQYF TGTGCCAGCAGCCTTTCACCGGGGTACGAGCAGTACTTC
TRBJ1-5 TRBD1 - TRBV15 CATSSPRDSSSNQPQHF TGTGCCACCAGCAGCCCCCGGGACAGCTCGAGCAATCAGCCCCAGCATTTT
TRBJ2-3 TRBD1 - TRBV4-2 CASSQGTGTSTDTQYF TGTGCCAGCAGCCAGGGGACAGGGACTAGCACAGATACGCAGTATTTT
TRBJ1-5 - once TRBV16 CASSQRDKWEPQHF TGTGCCAGCAGCCAAAGGGACAAGTGGGAGCCCCAGCATTTT
TRBJ1-2 - - TRBV5-4 CASSLAGAGGYTF TGTGCCAGCAGCTTGGCCGGAGCGGGAGGCTACACCTTC
TRBJ1-2 TRBD1 once TRBV2 CAIRRGNNYGYTF TGTGCCATTCGCAGGGGGAATAACTATGGCTACACCTTC